The 3 T cell receptor beta chains given below trace back to one sample, sequenced in a study of shared clonotypes between healthy human individuals. Clones were sequenced by immunoSEQ multiplex PCR, and TCRdb holds only the in-frame ones, with some missing. Among roughly 510,000 clones listed, 75% to 80% were seen once. Sequenced: PBMCs. These receptors came from a woman in her 40s in good health. Some clones in this sample may be carry-over from other donors' samples.

The chain couples TRBV28 to TRBJ2-2, with D possibly being TRBD2 (6 bases). Germline-derived CDR1 and CDR2 are MDHEN and SYDVKM. Deletions cut 10 bases from V and 5 bases from J, with 20 bases between. This CDR3 has 15 residues. CDR3 in amino acids: CATLSGTFRTGELFF. Here the CDR3 DNA reads TGTGCCACCCTCTCCGGGACTTTCCGTACCGGGGAGCTGTTTTTT.

This clone appeared a few times. This sequence joins TRBV29-1 and TRBJ1-5; perhaps TRBD1 as D (5 bases). The CDR3 runs 12 residues. Trimming left V 4 bases short and J 9 bases short, with 13 bases between. The germline V gene encodes CDR1 SQVTM and CDR2 ANQGSEA. The CDR3 is CSVGQEGRPQHF. Here the CDR3 DNA reads TGCAGCGTTGGTCAGGAGGGGAGGCCCCAGCATTTT.

The chain recombines TRBV19 with TRBJ2-1; TRBD2 is a possible D gene (5 bases). Germline CDR1 and CDR2: LNHDA and SQIVND (reference sequence). V was shortened by 1 base and J by 5 bases, with 9 bases between the two germline ends. This CDR3 is built from 14 residues. The CDR3 nucleotides read TGTGCCAGTAGTATAGGCAGGCGGGACAATGAGCAGTTCTTC. This codes for CASSIGRRDNEQFF.